The table lists the clone carrying this T cell receptor beta chain with a few counts. The data were obtained in a study of shared T cell receptors in the human thymus. The V and J ends lost 4 bases and 0 bases, in that order; junction bases with no gene match: 4. This CDR3 has 16 amino acids. The germline V gene encodes CDR1 SGHTA and CDR2 FQGNSA. Repertoires were generated with immunoSEQ multiplex PCR, while TCRdb's copy carries only in-frame clones and drops some. The table records more than 550,000 clones, more than 70% of them present only once. This sample also appeared in a second study, on human thymus T cells.

The clonotype was recovered from a boy younger than two with a congenital heart defect. The chain couples TRBV7-2 to TRBJ2-3, with TRBD2 identical over 10 bases. The sample was thymocytes. This chain's CDR3 is CASSSLAGASTDTQYF. Written as DNA, the CDR3 is TGTGCCAGCAGCTCGCTAGCGGGGGCTAGCACAGATACGCAGTATTTT. The whole variable domain, remainder taken from reference TRBV7-2 and TRBJ2-3, is GAGVSQSPSNKVTEKGKDVELRCDPISGHTALYWYRQSLGQGLEFLIYFQGNSAPDKSGLPSDRFSAERTGGSVSTLTIQRTQQEDSAVYLCASSSLAGASTDTQYFGPGTRLTVL.